Each of the 2 T cell receptor beta chains below was sequenced from the same sample in a study of blood T cell repertoires in COVID-19. Only in-frame clones appear in the TCRdb table, and some are missing; sequencing was by immunoSEQ multiplex PCR. Here the sample spans tens of thousands of clones, around 85% being singletons. The sequenced material came from peripheral blood. These receptors originate from an elderly man in a cohort sampled during active COVID-19.

The chain employs TRBV12-3 or TRBV12-4 and TRBJ2-1; D is perhaps TRBD1 (6 bases). This CDR3 comprises 13 residues. Deletions cut 1 base from V and 10 bases from J, with 11 bases between. The CDR3 coding sequence is TGTGCCAGCAGTTTAGGACAGGCACGGGAGCAGTTCTTC. It translates to CASSLGQAREQFF.

CDR3 amino acids: CASSSLDRGLEYF. DNA for the CDR3: TGTGCCAGCAGTTCTTTAGACAGGGGATTAGAGTATTTT. This sequence joins TRBV6-5 and TRBJ2-3, with 8 positions matching TRBD1. The junction had 10 bases not matched to a gene; V was cut back by 4 bases and J by 13 bases. This CDR3 has 13 amino acids. CDR1 and CDR2 from the germline V gene are MNHEY and SVGAGI.